This T cell receptor (beta chain) was obtained from a study of T cell repertoires in cytomegalovirus infection. Study summary: It was the public TCR beta signatures that indicated both CMV infection and matching HLA type.

Germline V gene sequence: CDR1 DFQATT, CDR2 SNEGSKA (reference sequence). V was clipped by 1 base and J by 0 bases; unmatched bases: 9. CDR3 length: 18 amino acids. In the case of this clonotype: Its antigen remains unidentified.

TCRdb reprocessed the reads via MiXCR and lists one record per CDR3 protein. The data show 650,000 to 900,000 distinct CDR3 sequences, with almost 30% seen just once and approximately 14% held by the top ten. This chain uses TRBV20-1 with TRBJ2-7, with 13 bases matching TRBD2. The material was cultured CD8+ T cells from PBMCs, obtained from culture after CMV antigen stimulation. The TCR comes from a human donor in good health (CMV status not recorded). Some clones in this sample may be carry-over from other donors' samples. CDR3 sequence (DNA): TGCAGTGCTAGAGCGGATGGGACTAGCGGGGCGAGCTCCTACGAGCAGTACTTC. It yields the protein CSARADGTSGASSYEQYF.